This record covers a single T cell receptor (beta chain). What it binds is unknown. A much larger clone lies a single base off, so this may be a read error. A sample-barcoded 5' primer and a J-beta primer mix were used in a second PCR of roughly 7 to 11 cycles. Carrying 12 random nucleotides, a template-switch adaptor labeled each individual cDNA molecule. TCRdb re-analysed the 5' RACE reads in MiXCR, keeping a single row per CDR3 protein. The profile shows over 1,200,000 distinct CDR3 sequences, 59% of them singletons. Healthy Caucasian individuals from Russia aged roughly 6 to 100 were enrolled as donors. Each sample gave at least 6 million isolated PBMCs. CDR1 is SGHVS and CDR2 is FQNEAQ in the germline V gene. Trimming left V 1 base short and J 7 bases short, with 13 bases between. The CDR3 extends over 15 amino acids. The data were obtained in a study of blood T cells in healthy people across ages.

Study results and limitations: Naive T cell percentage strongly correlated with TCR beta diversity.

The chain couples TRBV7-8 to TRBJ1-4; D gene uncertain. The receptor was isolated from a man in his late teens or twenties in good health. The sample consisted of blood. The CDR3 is CASSLVGGDGEKLFF. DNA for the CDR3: TGTGCCAGCAGCTTAGTGGGCGGGGATGGTGAAAAACTGTTTTTT.